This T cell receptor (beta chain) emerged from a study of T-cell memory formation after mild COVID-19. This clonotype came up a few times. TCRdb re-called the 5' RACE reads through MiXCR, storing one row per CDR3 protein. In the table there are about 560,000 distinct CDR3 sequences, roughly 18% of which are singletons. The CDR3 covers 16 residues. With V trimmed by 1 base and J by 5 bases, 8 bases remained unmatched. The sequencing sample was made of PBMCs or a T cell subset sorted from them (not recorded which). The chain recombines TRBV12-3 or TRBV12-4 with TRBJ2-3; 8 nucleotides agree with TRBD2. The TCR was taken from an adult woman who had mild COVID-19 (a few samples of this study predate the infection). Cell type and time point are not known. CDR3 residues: CASSLEPSGLRDTQYF. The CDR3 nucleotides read TGTGCCAGCAGTTTAGAGCCTAGCGGGTTAAGAGATACGCAGTATTTT.